This is a list of T cell receptor beta chains from one sample in a study of blood T cell repertoires in COVID-19. Clones were read by immunoSEQ multiplex PCR, and TCRdb kept only the in-frame ones, dropping some. The sample lists more than 250,000 clones; roughly 85% were seen once. Sequencing was performed on PBMCs or T cells enriched from blood (not recorded which). These receptors were taken from a woman aged 40 to 50 who had recovered from COVID-19. Each CDR3 is given with its conserved first and last residue. The order of the fields is clone size, J gene, V gene, D gene, CDR3 DNA, CDR3 protein. The D gene is left open where the match is weak. Some rows have no size entry. The others give once, few or many, or a class for an expanded clone.

clone size: once
J gene: TRBJ1-2
V gene: TRBV6-5
D gene: NA
CDR3 DNA: TGTGCCACCAACCAACAGGGCTATGGCTACACCTTC
CDR3 protein: CATNQQGYGYTF

clone size: NA
J gene: TRBJ2-2
V gene: TRBV7-2
D gene: TRBD2
CDR3 DNA: TGTGCCAGCAGCTTAGTGGTTAGCGGGGGCGGGGAGCTGTTTTTT
CDR3 protein: CASSLVVSGGGELFF

clone size: NA
J gene: TRBJ1-2
V gene: TRBV28
D gene: TRBD1
CDR3 DNA: TGTGCCAGCAGCTCAAGCGGGACAGGGGACTATGGCTACACCTTC
CDR3 protein: CASSSSGTGDYGYTF

clone size: NA
J gene: TRBJ2-7
V gene: TRBV7-2
D gene: TRBD2
CDR3 DNA: TGTGCCAGCAGCTTAGCGGGGCTAGCGGAACCACTTTACGAGCAGTACTTC
CDR3 protein: CASSLAGLAEPLYEQYF

clone size: NA
J gene: TRBJ2-1
V gene: TRBV7-2
D gene: TRBD2
CDR3 DNA: TGTGCCAGCAGCTCCCGAAGCGGGAGCGGGAGTGAGCAGTTCTTC
CDR3 protein: CASSSRSGSGSEQFF

clone size: NA
J gene: TRBJ2-3
V gene: TRBV6-5
D gene: NA
CDR3 DNA: TGTGCCAGCGGCACAGGGGATACGCAGTATTTT
CDR3 protein: CASGTGDTQYF

clone size: NA
J gene: TRBJ2-1
V gene: TRBV4-1
D gene: TRBD1
CDR3 DNA: TGCGCCAGCAGCCCAACCCCGACAGGGATGCAGTTCTTC
CDR3 protein: CASSPTPTGMQFF

clone size: NA
J gene: TRBJ2-3
V gene: TRBV7-9
D gene: TRBD2
CDR3 DNA: TGTGCCAGCAGCTTTAGTGGGACTAGCGGGCTCACAGATACGCAGTATTTT
CDR3 protein: CASSFSGTSGLTDTQYF

clone size: NA
J gene: TRBJ1-5
V gene: TRBV6-5
D gene: NA
CDR3 DNA: TGTGCCAGCAGGAGGGAAGGGCTGAGCAATCAGCCCCAGCATTTT
CDR3 protein: CASRREGLSNQPQHF

clone size: NA
J gene: TRBJ2-7
V gene: TRBV19
D gene: NA
CDR3 DNA: TGTGCCACTCGGGCAGGGACTTCCCCTGACGAGCAGTACTTC
CDR3 protein: CATRAGTSPDEQYF

clone size: NA
J gene: TRBJ2-1
V gene: TRBV4-1
D gene: TRBD2
CDR3 DNA: TGCGCCAGCAGCCAAGCCCCCGCGGGAGGACTAAGCTCCTACAATGAGCAGTTCTTC
CDR3 protein: CASSQAPAGGLSSYNEQFF

clone size: NA
J gene: TRBJ2-3
V gene: TRBV24-1
D gene: NA
CDR3 DNA: TGTGCCACCAGTGATAGGACAGTAGCCTTCACAGATACGCAGTATTTT
CDR3 protein: CATSDRTVAFTDTQYF

clone size: NA
J gene: TRBJ2-3
V gene: TRBV30
D gene: NA
CDR3 DNA: TGTGCCTGGGCCGACTACCGCGGCACAGATACGCAGTATTTT
CDR3 protein: CAWADYRGTDTQYF

clone size: NA
J gene: TRBJ1-1
V gene: TRBV7-9
D gene: NA
CDR3 DNA: TGTGCCAGCAGCTTCCGACAGAACACTGAAGCTTTCTTT
CDR3 protein: CASSFRQNTEAFF

clone size: NA
J gene: TRBJ2-7
V gene: TRBV7-2
D gene: TRBD2
CDR3 DNA: TGTGCCAGCAGCTTAGCTGGACTAGCGGGCCCAGAGCAGTACTTC
CDR3 protein: CASSLAGLAGPEQYF

clone size: NA
J gene: TRBJ2-7
V gene: TRBV12-3/TRBV12-4
D gene: NA
CDR3 DNA: TGTGCCAGCAGTGGCAGGGAATACGAGCAGTACTTC
CDR3 protein: CASSGREYEQYF

clone size: NA
J gene: TRBJ2-2
V gene: TRBV27
D gene: NA
CDR3 DNA: TGTGCCAGCAGTGTTCATAGGGGCGCTTTCGGGGAGCTGTTTTTT
CDR3 protein: CASSVHRGAFGELFF

clone size: NA
J gene: TRBJ1-5
V gene: TRBV7-2
D gene: TRBD1
CDR3 DNA: TGTGCCAGCAGCCCAAGACAGGGTTGGAGCAATCAGCCCCAGCATTTT
CDR3 protein: CASSPRQGWSNQPQHF

clone size: NA
J gene: TRBJ1-6
V gene: TRBV4-3
D gene: TRBD1
CDR3 DNA: TGCGCCAGCAGCCAAATACAGGGGTCACCCCTCCACTTT
CDR3 protein: CASSQIQGSPLHF

clone size: NA
J gene: TRBJ2-6
V gene: TRBV5-1
D gene: TRBD1
CDR3 DNA: TGCGCCAGCAGCTTTCCCGGGACAGGAAGTATTTCCTCTGGGGCCAACGTCCTGACTTTC
CDR3 protein: CASSFPGTGSISSGANVLTF

clone size: NA
J gene: TRBJ2-2
V gene: TRBV7-2
D gene: TRBD2
CDR3 DNA: TGTGCCAGCAGCATCAGCGGGACGAACACCGGGGAGCTGTTTTTT
CDR3 protein: CASSISGTNTGELFF

clone size: once
J gene: TRBJ1-2
V gene: TRBV27
D gene: NA
CDR3 DNA: TGTGCCAGCAGCCCCATAGGTGCCAGGGTCAATGGCTACACCTTC
CDR3 protein: CASSPIGARVNGYTF

clone size: NA
J gene: TRBJ2-2
V gene: TRBV13
D gene: NA
CDR3 DNA: TGTGCCAGCAGCCCAGGGCTAGTGAGGAACACCGGGGAGCTGTTTTTT
CDR3 protein: CASSPGLVRNTGELFF

clone size: NA
J gene: TRBJ2-2
V gene: TRBV27
D gene: TRBD2
CDR3 DNA: TGTGCCAGCGGGGGAGGACTAGCGGGACCTACCGGGGAGCTGTTTTTT
CDR3 protein: CASGGGLAGPTGELFF

clone size: NA
J gene: TRBJ2-5
V gene: TRBV21-1
D gene: NA
CDR3 DNA: TGTGCCAGCAGCAAACCACACAGAGAGACCCAGTACTTC
CDR3 protein: CASSKPHRETQYF

clone size: NA
J gene: TRBJ2-5
V gene: TRBV25-1
D gene: TRBD2
CDR3 DNA: TGTGCCAGCAGTGAATATACGGGCGGGAGGTTCCAAGAGACCCAGTACTTC
CDR3 protein: CASSEYTGGRFQETQYF

clone size: many
J gene: TRBJ1-3
V gene: TRBV27
D gene: NA
CDR3 DNA: TGTGCCCCAGGGATCGGCAGAGACTCTGGAAACACCATATATTTT
CDR3 protein: CAPGIGRDSGNTIYF

clone size: NA
J gene: TRBJ2-1
V gene: TRBV10-2
D gene: TRBD2
CDR3 DNA: TGCGCCAGCAAGTGGTGGGCCATGACTAGCGGGTCGGGGAATGAGCAGTTCTTC
CDR3 protein: CASKWWAMTSGSGNEQFF

clone size: NA
J gene: TRBJ1-5
V gene: TRBV3-1/TRBV3-2
D gene: NA
CDR3 DNA: TGTGCCAGCAGCCAGGGAGTCAATCAGCCCCAGCATTTT
CDR3 protein: CASSQGVNQPQHF

clone size: NA
J gene: TRBJ2-7
V gene: TRBV10-3
D gene: TRBD1
CDR3 DNA: TGTGCCATCAGTGAGTCCCCCTGGACAGGGGCCTACGAGCAGTACTTC
CDR3 protein: CAISESPWTGAYEQYF

clone size: NA
J gene: TRBJ2-3
V gene: TRBV3-1/TRBV3-2
D gene: NA
CDR3 DNA: TGTGCCAGCAGCCAACTCTTCACAGATACGCAGTATTTT
CDR3 protein: CASSQLFTDTQYF

clone size: NA
J gene: TRBJ2-7
V gene: TRBV5-4
D gene: NA
CDR3 DNA: TGTGCCAGCAGCCGGGGAGGAGGGGAAACACTCTACGAGCAGTACTTC
CDR3 protein: CASSRGGGETLYEQYF

clone size: NA
J gene: TRBJ2-5
V gene: TRBV7-2
D gene: TRBD2
CDR3 DNA: TGTGCCAGCAGCTCCCGGTGGGTAGCGGGACCGACCGAAGAGACCCAGTACTTC
CDR3 protein: CASSSRWVAGPTEETQYF

clone size: NA
J gene: TRBJ1-6
V gene: TRBV2
D gene: NA
CDR3 DNA: TGTGCCAGCAGTGAATTAGGGAGGCTTTCACCCCTCCACTTT
CDR3 protein: CASSELGRLSPLHF

clone size: NA
J gene: TRBJ1-1
V gene: TRBV10-3
D gene: TRBD1
CDR3 DNA: TGTGCCATCAGCCCAACAGGGGGCCCGAACACTGAAGCTTTCTTT
CDR3 protein: CAISPTGGPNTEAFF

clone size: few
J gene: TRBJ1-6
V gene: TRBV21-1
D gene: NA
CDR3 DNA: TGTGCCAGCACCCATGGACAGGGACGGAATAATTCACCCCTCCACTTT
CDR3 protein: CASTHGQGRNNSPLHF

clone size: NA
J gene: TRBJ1-4
V gene: TRBV24-1
D gene: TRBD1
CDR3 DNA: TGTGCCACCAGTGACCCCGGGACAGGGATCGGAAAACTGTTTTTT
CDR3 protein: CATSDPGTGIGKLFF

clone size: NA
J gene: TRBJ2-5
V gene: TRBV7-2
D gene: NA
CDR3 DNA: TGTGCCAGCAGCTTAGCCGGGACTCCTCAAGAGACCCAGTACTTC
CDR3 protein: CASSLAGTPQETQYF

clone size: NA
J gene: TRBJ2-3
V gene: TRBV6-2/TRBV6-3
D gene: TRBD1
CDR3 DNA: TGTGCCAGCAGTTACCCGACCGGGACAGGGGACGCAGATACGCAGTATTTT
CDR3 protein: CASSYPTGTGDADTQYF

clone size: NA
J gene: TRBJ1-2
V gene: TRBV19
D gene: NA
CDR3 DNA: TGTGCCAGTAGTCCTTCCGGAAGGAGCTATGGCTACACCTTC
CDR3 protein: CASSPSGRSYGYTF

clone size: NA
J gene: TRBJ2-1
V gene: TRBV7-9
D gene: TRBD2
CDR3 DNA: TGTGCCAGCAGCAACTGGGGGGGCTCCTACAATGAGCAGTTCTTC
CDR3 protein: CASSNWGGSYNEQFF

clone size: NA
J gene: TRBJ2-7
V gene: TRBV5-5
D gene: TRBD2
CDR3 DNA: TGTGCCAGCAGCTTGGGACTAGCGGTCTCCTACGAGCAGTACTTC
CDR3 protein: CASSLGLAVSYEQYF

clone size: NA
J gene: TRBJ1-1
V gene: TRBV6-5
D gene: NA
CDR3 DNA: TGTGCCACCGGGGGAAACACTGAAGCTTTCTTT
CDR3 protein: CATGGNTEAFF

clone size: NA
J gene: TRBJ1-6
V gene: TRBV30
D gene: NA
CDR3 DNA: TGTGCCTGGAAACTCGACAGATCTCAATCCCTCCACTTT
CDR3 protein: CAWKLDRSQSLHF

clone size: NA
J gene: TRBJ2-7
V gene: TRBV7-2
D gene: TRBD1
CDR3 DNA: TGTGCCAGCAGCTTGGGACAGGGGGGGTACGAGCAGTACTTC
CDR3 protein: CASSLGQGGYEQYF

clone size: NA
J gene: TRBJ2-5
V gene: TRBV4-2
D gene: NA
CDR3 DNA: TGTGCCAGCAGCCAAGGACTAGATTGGGGGGAGACCCAGTACTTC
CDR3 protein: CASSQGLDWGETQYF

clone size: NA
J gene: TRBJ2-1
V gene: TRBV15
D gene: TRBD2
CDR3 DNA: TGTGCCACCAGCATCCGAGGGGCACTAGCGGGAGGGAGGAGCTCCTACAATGAGCAGTTCTTC
CDR3 protein: CATSIRGALAGGRSSYNEQFF